These 14 T cell receptor beta chains were sequenced from one sample in a study of blood T cell repertoires in COVID-19. The method was immunoSEQ multiplex PCR; TCRdb's version includes in-frame clones alone and lacks a portion of them. This sample has 200,000 or so clones, with 65% to 85% found just once. Sequencing was done on a sample of PBMCs or T cells enriched from blood (not recorded which). The source is a man aged 40-50 years who had recovered from COVID-19.

This clone was observed a single time. This chain links TRBV4-1 with TRBJ1-3; 10 bases fit TRBD1. The junction had 8 bases not matched to a gene; V was cut back by 6 bases and J by 0 bases. In germline, CDR1 is MGHRA, CDR2 YSYEKL. CDR3 size: 17 residues. The CDR3 region has the DNA TGCGCCAGCAGTCAGGGGACAGGGGCTTTCTCTGGAAACACCATATATTTT. Amino acid sequence: CASSQGTGAFSGNTIYF.

This chain joins TRBV3-1 (or the pseudogene TRBV3-2) and TRBJ2-5; 10 bases are shared with TRBD1. The CDR3 spans 16 residues. Trimming took 2 bases from V and 4 from J; bases not matched to a gene: 7. Germline V gene data show CDR1 as LGHDT and CDR2 as YNNKEL (reference sequence). CDR3 loop: CASSQNRDRGRETQYF. The CDR3 bases are TGTGCCAGCAGCCAAAACCGGGACAGGGGCCGAGAGACCCAGTACTTC.

The V call is TRBV5-6, the J call TRBJ2-7; D is unresolved. Germline V lookup: CDR1 SGHDT, CDR2 YYEEEE. The CDR3 length is 15 residues. V was shortened by 0 bases and J by 2 bases, with 12 bases between the two germline ends. The CDR3 protein is CASSLAGQSAYEQYF. Here the CDR3 DNA reads TGTGCCAGCAGCTTGGCTGGGCAGTCTGCCTACGAGCAGTACTTC.

V is TRBV4-1 and J is TRBJ1-2; D remains ambiguous. V shed 2 bases and J shed 2 bases, with 18 bases lying between them. The germline V gene has CDR1 MGHRA and CDR2 YSYEKL. This CDR3 contains 17 residues. This CDR3 reads CASSQPTLGRANYGYTF. The CDR3 DNA reads as TGCGCCAGCAGCCAACCGACTCTGGGTCGCGCGAACTATGGCTACACCTTC.

The J gene is TRBJ1-1, the V gene TRBV12-5, with D possibly TRBD1 on 6 matching bases. CDR1 LGHNT and CDR2 FRNRAP come from the germline V gene. Trimming took 1 base from V and 0 from J, leaving 15 bases between them. The CDR3 loop spans 17 amino acids. The CDR3 here is CASGLASRGAMNTEAFF. The CDR3 nucleotides read TGTGCTAGTGGTTTGGCCTCCCGGGGGGCCATGAACACTGAAGCTTTCTTT.

This chain uses TRBV5-1 with TRBJ1-1; 7 bases map to TRBD1. CDR3 length: 16 residues. The V and J ends lost 0 bases and 2 bases, in that order; junction bases with no gene match: 7. Germline-derived CDR1 and CDR2 are SGHRS and YFSETQ. The CDR3 DNA follows: TGCGCCAGCAGCTTGGAGGGCGGAGGGGGCAACACTGAAGCTTTCTTT. Residues: CASSLEGGGGNTEAFF.

The chain recombines TRBV6-4 with TRBJ2-3, with TRBD1 matching 10 bases. The germline gives CDR1 MRHNA, CDR2 SNTAGT. CDR3 size: 14 residues. After removal of 3 bases from V and 4 bases from J, the junction contained 1 base not matched to a gene. CDR3 coding DNA: TGTGCCAGCAGTGAGGACAGGGGGGCAGATACGCAGTATTTT. Protein product: CASSEDRGADTQYF.

The genes are TRBV11-2 and TRBJ1-3; no clear D. Germline assignment: CDR1 SGHAT and CDR2 FQNNGV. The CDR3 extends over 16 amino acids. V lost 6 bases, J lost 7 bases, and 22 bases lay in between. As DNA, the CDR3 is TGTGCCAGCAGACGCCCCCTCGGGCGTGGAGGGAACACCATATATTTT. Residues: CASRRPLGRGGNTIYF.

The sample holds a few counts of this clone. The chain links TRBV2 to TRBJ1-1; D remains unclear. The V and J ends lost 5 bases and 0 bases respectively, with 13 bases between them. CDR1 and CDR2 from the germline V gene are SNHLY and FYNNEI. There are 15 residues in the CDR3. As DNA, the CDR3 is TGTGCCAGCAGTCCCGACATGTCCATGAACACTGAAGCTTTCTTT. It is translated as CASSPDMSMNTEAFF.

The chain has TRBV7-2 and TRBJ1-5, with a possible D match to TRBD1 (6 bases). The CDR3 spans 13 residues. Germline-derived CDR1 and CDR2 are SGHTA and FQGNSA. Trimming took off 5 bases at V and 7 bases at J, with 12 bases between the two ends. CDR3 in amino acids: CASSANTGQPQHF. The CDR3 bases are TGTGCCAGCAGCGCAAATACAGGGCAGCCCCAGCATTTT.

The chain couples TRBV6-5 to TRBJ2-7, with D perhaps matching TRBD1 (6 bases). Germline V CDR1 and CDR2: MNHEY, SVGAGI. CDR3 length equals 13 residues. The V and J ends lost 0 bases and 4 bases respectively, with 7 bases between them. CDR3 sequence (DNA): TGTGCCAGCAGTTACTCTAGGGGGTACGAGCAGTACTTC. Amino acids: CASSYSRGYEQYF.

The V and J genes are TRBV7-8 and TRBJ2-7, with 13 bases identical to TRBD2. V was pared by 5 bases and J by 0 bases, with 7 bases of the junction left unmatched. CDR1 and CDR2 (germline): SGHVS, FQNEAQ. This CDR3 region has 17 residues. CDR3 sequence (DNA): TGTGCCAGCAGCATACTAGCGGGGGGGACCAGCTCCTACGAGCAGTACTTC. It yields the protein CASSILAGGTSSYEQYF. The whole variable domain, remainder taken from reference TRBV7-8 and TRBJ2-7, is GAGVSQSPRYKVAKRGQDVALRCDPISGHVSLFWYQQALGQGPEFLTYFQNEAQLDKSGLPSDRFFAERPEGSVSTLKIQRTQQEDSAVYLCASSILAGGTSSYEQYFGPGTRLTVT.

V usage is TRBV20-1 and J usage is TRBJ1-5; D might be TRBD1 (6 bases). Germline CDR1 DFQATT, CDR2 SNEGSKA (reference sequence). The V and J ends lost 3 bases and 7 bases respectively, with 13 bases between them. This CDR3 region has 13 residues. DNA for the CDR3: TGCAGTGCTAGTGTAGGGACAAACCAGCCCCAGCATTTT. Translation gives CSASVGTNQPQHF.

Concerning this clone: The same CDR3 can be traced to other DNA sequences in this sample. The chain is built from TRBV9 and TRBJ1-2; no clear D. The length of the CDR3 is 13 residues. The V gene lost 0 bases and the J gene lost 0 bases, with 3 bases spanning the gap. Germline V gene sequence: CDR1 SGDLS, CDR2 YYNGEE. As DNA, the CDR3 is TGTGCCAGCAGCGTAGACTCTAACTATGGCTACACCTTC. Translation gives CASSVDSNYGYTF. The whole variable domain, remainder taken from reference TRBV9 and TRBJ1-2, is DSGVTQTPKHLITATGQRVTLRCSPRSGDLSVYWYQQSLDQGLQFLIQYYNGEERAKGNILERFSAQQFPDLHSELNLSSLELGDSALYFCASSVDSNYGYTFGSGTRLTVV.